This TCR beta chain was sequenced during a study of identical twins. This CDR3 is built from 14 residues. The ends were cut back, 2 bases at V and 4 bases at J, with 14 bases in the middle. CDR1 is DFQATT, CDR2 SNEGSKA, per germline (reference sequence). Study findings and constraints: Twins showed weaker excess sharing in their beta out-of-frame sequences. The study drew conclusions from cross-sectional statistical analysis, not from following the same donors. An excess of low generation probability was shown by twin-shared out-of-frame alpha sequences.

For this clonotype: The antigen is unknown.

Carrying unique molecular identifiers, the cDNA also gained a universal primer site through template switching. TCRdb independently ran MiXCR on the 5' RACE reads; one entry per CDR3 protein. The profile shows approximately 470,000 distinct CDR3 sequences, 11% to 15% of them singletons. This sample also belongs to another study, concerning yellow fever vaccine responses in identical twins.

The chain is built from TRBV20-1 and TRBJ1-2; TRBD1 is a possible D gene (6 bases). Sequencing used CD4+ T cells sorted from blood. This TCR was recovered from a woman between 18 and 29 years old in good health. This CDR3 is CSARMGAGSYGYTF. As DNA, the CDR3 is TGCAGTGCTAGAATGGGGGCGGGCAGCTATGGCTACACCTTC.